A single sample gave rise to the 27 T cell receptor beta chains below, sequenced in a study of shared clonotypes between healthy human individuals (TCRdb year 2020). The library was produced with the immunoSEQ multiplex PCR assay. TCRdb took this table from immuneACCESS and kept in-frame rearrangements with V and J called. Such tables lack part of the clones; where checked against another copy, unresolved V genes explain under half of the gap, and the rest is unexplained. The sample profile shows approximately 940,000 clones; approximately 76% of them were found once. About 1.5% of the sample goes to the ten largest clones. Sequences were obtained from memory CD4+ T cells sorted from blood. The cell subset or site label, read with the paper, signifies: CD45RA-negative fraction. These receptors all stem from a young man in good health.

CDR3 coding DNA: TGCAGCGATAGACTAGCGGGAGGGTATGAGCAGTTCTTC. Amino acid sequence: CSDRLAGGYEQFF. The chain carries TRBV29-1 and TRBJ2-1; TRBD2 aligns across 14 bases. The CDR3 is made up of 13 amino acids. The J segment lost 8 bases and the V segment lost 7 bases, leaving 4 bases of the junction unmatched. CDR1 and CDR2 from the germline V gene are SQVTM and ANQGSEA.

The chain is built from TRBV10-3 and TRBJ2-2; D gene ambiguous. Trimming cost V 6 bases and J 1 base, with 6 bases left between them. The CDR3 loop spans 13 amino acids. Germline values: CDR1 ENHRY, CDR2 SYGVKD. The CDR3, as DNA: TGTGCCATCAGGGGCGGGAACACCGGGGAGCTGTTTTTT. It encodes CAIRGGNTGELFF.

The gene calls are TRBV7-8 and TRBJ2-7; D gene ambiguous. Trimming stripped 2 bases from V and 1 base from J, with 15 bases between. The CDR3 is 16 residues long. CDR1 is SGHVS and CDR2 is FQNEAQ in the germline V gene. CDR3: CASSLSFELGSYEQYF. The CDR3 DNA reads as TGTGCCAGCAGCTTATCGTTTGAATTAGGATCCTACGAGCAGTACTTC.

This chain joins TRBV5-1 and TRBJ2-5; 9 nucleotides agree with TRBD1. Trimming cost V 4 bases and J 5 bases; bases outside gene matches: 12. The germline V gene has CDR1 SGHRS and CDR2 YFSETQ. This CDR3 has 16 residues. This chain's CDR3 is CASSPVSGTGSETQYF. CDR3 coding DNA: TGCGCCAGCAGCCCCGTTTCCGGGACAGGGTCCGAGACCCAGTACTTC.

This sequence joins TRBV5-1 and TRBJ2-1, with 16 bases lining up with TRBD2. Germline V gene sequence: CDR1 SGHRS, CDR2 YFSETQ. After removal of 4 bases from V and 2 bases from J, the junction contained 9 bases not matched to a gene. There are 19 residues in the CDR3. The CDR3 region has the DNA TGCGCCAGCAGCCCGGGACTAGCGGGGGGGCCAGTGGCCTACAATGAGCAGTTCTTC. It is translated as CASSPGLAGGPVAYNEQFF. The entire variable domain, with the rest obtained from reference TRBV5-1 and TRBJ2-1, is as follows: KAGVTQTPRYLIKTRGQQVTLSCSPISGHRSVSWYQQTPGQGLQFLFEYFSETQRNKGNFPGRFSGRQFSNSRSEMNVSTLELGDSALYLCASSPGLAGGPVAYNEQFFGPGTRLTVL.

This chain uses TRBV7-8 with TRBJ2-2; perhaps TRBD1 as D (5 bases). This CDR3 has 13 amino acids. Germline assignment: CDR1 SGHVS and CDR2 FQNEAQ. The germline V and J ends were trimmed by 5 bases and 3 bases, with 7 bases remaining between them. Written as DNA, the CDR3 is TGTGCCAGCAGCCAACAGGACACCGGGGAGCTGTTTTTT. Translated: CASSQQDTGELFF.

The V call is TRBV7-2, the J call TRBJ1-3; 7 bases are shared with TRBD1. The CDR3 is made up of 17 amino acids. Germline V gives CDR1 SGHTA, CDR2 FQGNSA. V lost 1 base to trimming and J lost 0 bases; unmatched junction nucleotides: 6. The CDR3 coding sequence is TGTGCCAGCAGCTTAGTCCGGGGACAGACCTCTGGAAACACCATATATTTT. It codes for CASSLVRGQTSGNTIYF. The complete variable domain, with remaining parts taken from reference TRBV7-2 and TRBJ1-3, reads GAGVSQSPSNKVTEKGKDVELRCDPISGHTALYWYRQSLGQGLEFLIYFQGNSAPDKSGLPSDRFSAERTGGSVSTLTIQRTQQEDSAVYLCASSLVRGQTSGNTIYFGEGSWLTVV.

This clone was observed a handful of times. The chain employs TRBV6-1 and TRBJ1-1; possible D gene TRBD1, 6 bases. The germline CDR1 and CDR2 sequences are MNHNS and SASEGT. Trimming removed 8 bases from V and 3 bases from J, with 13 bases in between. The CDR3 length is 13 residues. CDR3: CASQGGRDTEAFF. The CDR3 DNA reads as TGTGCCAGCCAAGGGGGAAGGGACACTGAAGCTTTCTTT.

Turning to this clone: Additional DNA sequences in this sample encode the identical CDR3. The chain links TRBV18 to TRBJ2-5; no definite D call. Germline CDR1 KGHSH, CDR2 LQKENI. V lost 1 base and J 4 bases, leaving 10 bases between the germline ends. The CDR3 is made up of 14 amino acids. The CDR3 nucleotides read TGTGCCAGCTCACCACAGGGCGCCGGAGAGACCCAGTACTTC. Translating it yields CASSPQGAGETQYF.

The chain has TRBV6-1 and TRBJ2-7, with D possibly being TRBD1 (6 bases). This CDR3 spans 16 amino acids. Germline values: CDR1 MNHNS, CDR2 SASEGT. Trimming removed 3 bases at V and 3 bases at J, with 18 bases between. CDR3 amino acids: CASSEDGAGALYEQYF. The CDR3 DNA reads as TGTGCCAGCAGTGAGGATGGGGCAGGGGCCCTCTACGAGCAGTACTTC.

The CDR3 protein is CASSVAQGAFNEQFF. The CDR3, as DNA: TGTGCCAGCAGCGTAGCACAGGGGGCATTTAATGAGCAGTTCTTC. The genes are TRBV9 and TRBJ2-1; 9 bases line up with TRBD1. Germline-derived CDR1 and CDR2 are SGDLS and YYNGEE. V shed 0 bases, J shed 7 bases, and the junction held 5 bases outside the gene matches. This CDR3 has 15 amino acids. The whole variable domain, remainder taken from reference TRBV9 and TRBJ2-1, is DSGVTQTPKHLITATGQRVTLRCSPRSGDLSVYWYQQSLDQGLQFLIQYYNGEERAKGNILERFSAQQFPDLHSELNLSSLELGDSALYFCASSVAQGAFNEQFFGPGTRLTVL.

This clone was detected once. The chain employs TRBV19 and TRBJ2-7, with D possibly TRBD1 on 6 matching bases. With 4 bases removed from V and 6 bases from J, the gap between germline ends came to 13 bases. Germline V gene data show CDR1 as LNHDA and CDR2 as SQIVND (reference sequence). This CDR3 has 13 amino acids. CDR3 bases: TGTGCCAGTAGTAAAAAACAGGGAGCCGAGCAGTACTTC. This sequence encodes CASSKKQGAEQYF.

The chain has TRBV11-2 and TRBJ1-6, with 8 nucleotides matching TRBD1. CDR1 is SGHAT, CDR2 FQNNGV, per germline. The CDR3 has 13 residues. Unmatched junction bases numbered 2, after V lost 0 bases and J lost 13 bases. The CDR3 here is CASSLEDRVPLHF. In DNA, the CDR3 is TGTGCCAGCAGCTTAGAGGACAGGGTCCCCCTCCACTTT. Variable domain in full (rest from reference TRBV11-2 and TRBJ1-6): EAGVAQSPRYKIIEKRQSVAFWCNPISGHATLYWYQQILGQGPKLLIQFQNNGVVDDSQLPKDRFSAERLKGVDSTLKIQPAKLEDSAVYLCASSLEDRVPLHFGNGTRLTVT.

This clone was detected only once. J is TRBJ1-3 and V is TRBV4-1; D uncertain. Germline V gives CDR1 MGHRA, CDR2 YSYEKL. The V end was cut by 3 bases, the J end by 1 base, with 13 bases between. The CDR3 spans 16 residues. DNA of the CDR3: TGCGCCAGCAGCCAGCAAACGGATATTTCTGGAAACACCATATATTTT. This translates into CASSQQTDISGNTIYF.

In its sample, this clone was seen many times. The V call is TRBV5-6, the J call TRBJ2-3; D is ambiguous. CDR3 length: 16 amino acids. Trimming shortened V by 0 bases and J by 3 bases, and 14 bases separated the two germline ends. CDR1 and CDR2 (germline): SGHDT, YYEEEE. CDR3 sequence: CASSLGSPTRTDTQYF. CDR3 bases: TGTGCCAGCAGCTTGGGTAGCCCCACAAGAACAGATACGCAGTATTTT.

The chain has TRBV5-1 and TRBJ2-3; TRBD1 matches at 10 bases. In germline, CDR1 is SGHRS, CDR2 YFSETQ. CDR3 length equals 16 residues. J lost 1 base, V lost 0 bases, and 2 bases had no gene match. The CDR3 sequence is CASSLGGTGGTDTQYF. The CDR3 DNA follows: TGCGCCAGCAGCTTGGGTGGGACAGGGGGCACAGATACGCAGTATTTT.

The V call is TRBV19, the J call TRBJ2-1; D remains ambiguous. Germline assignment: CDR1 LNHDA and CDR2 SQIVND (reference sequence). The V gene lost 4 bases and the J gene lost 2 bases, with 6 bases spanning the gap. This CDR3 region has 13 residues. The CDR3 loop reads CASSRTPYNEQFF. CDR3 bases: TGTGCCAGTAGTAGGACCCCCTACAATGAGCAGTTCTTC.

The V and J genes are TRBV10-2 and TRBJ1-2; D unresolved. The CDR3 has 11 amino acids. Germline V gene sequence: CDR1 WSHSY, CDR2 SAAADI. Trimming took 8 bases from V and 4 from J, leaving 8 bases between them. The CDR3 region has the DNA TGCGCCAGCGGCAGACTCTATGGCTACACCTTC. It encodes CASGRLYGYTF.

The chain links TRBV5-4 to TRBJ2-7, with 8 bases that match TRBD1. The CDR3 totals 15 residues. V trimming: 4 bases; J trimming: 2 bases; junction bases outside the gene matches: 8. Germline loops: CDR1 SGHNT, CDR2 YYREEE (reference sequence). The CDR3 coding sequence is TGTGCCAGCAGCATTGACAGGGGCCTTGCCTACGAGCAGTACTTC. As protein: CASSIDRGLAYEQYF.

This clone occurred a few times. The V and J genes are TRBV7-9 and TRBJ1-1; a weak D match, TRBD1 (5 bases). This CDR3 region has 12 residues. Germline CDR1 and CDR2: SEHNR and FQNEAQ (reference sequence). Trimming stripped 8 bases from V and 3 bases from J, with 10 bases between. The CDR3 reads CASGDPHTEAFF. DNA of the CDR3: TGTGCCAGCGGGGACCCGCACACTGAAGCTTTCTTT.

The chain employs TRBV5-1 and TRBJ2-5; no firm D call. The CDR3 loop spans 14 amino acids. V was shortened by 4 bases and J by 6 bases, with 16 bases between the two germline ends. From germline, CDR1 is SGHRS and CDR2 YFSETQ. CDR3 protein: CASSPTSSKKTQYF. CDR3 sequence (DNA): TGCGCCAGCAGCCCGACGTCTAGTAAAAAGACCCAGTACTTC. The whole variable domain, remainder taken from reference TRBV5-1 and TRBJ2-5, is KAGVTQTPRYLIKTRGQQVTLSCSPISGHRSVSWYQQTPGQGLQFLFEYFSETQRNKGNFPGRFSGRQFSNSRSEMNVSTLELGDSALYLCASSPTSSKKTQYFGPGTRLLVL.

V is TRBV2 and J is TRBJ2-6; D possibly corresponds to TRBD1 (6 bases). The CDR3 consists of 18 residues. V gave up 5 bases and J gave up 1 base, with 18 bases separating them. CDR1 and CDR2 from the germline V gene are SNHLY and FYNNEI. Here the CDR3 DNA reads TGTGCCAGCAGTCTGGGGATACAGGGCTTTTCTGGGGCCAACGTCCTGACTTTC. Translating it yields CASSLGIQGFSGANVLTF.

The rearrangement joins TRBV19 to TRBJ2-7; D is unclear. This CDR3 region has 13 residues. CDR1 is LNHDA and CDR2 is SQIVND in the germline V gene (reference sequence). The germline V and J ends were trimmed by 4 bases and 0 bases, with 7 bases remaining between them. The chain's CDR3 is CASSTGYSYEQYF. In DNA, the CDR3 is TGTGCCAGTAGTACAGGATACTCCTACGAGCAGTACTTC.

The chain recombines TRBV5-6 with TRBJ2-7; unclear D gene. Looked up from germline, CDR1 is SGHDT and CDR2 is YYEEEE. This CDR3 is 13 amino acids long. Trimming removed 5 bases from V and 3 bases from J, with 12 bases in between. In nucleotides, the CDR3 is TGTGCCAGCAGAATTGGCATGTTCTACGAGCAGTACTTC. Translation: CASRIGMFYEQYF.

The chain recombines TRBV4-1 with TRBJ1-4; D is possibly TRBD1 (6 bases). Germline V gives CDR1 MGHRA, CDR2 YSYEKL. Trimming pared 0 bases from V and 7 bases from J, leaving 15 bases between. The length of the CDR3 is 16 residues. The CDR3 nucleotides read TGCGCCAGCAGCCAAGAGGGGCGCAGGGGAGGTGAAAAACTGTTTTTT. Residues: CASSQEGRRGGEKLFF.

The chain is built from TRBV5-6 and TRBJ2-5; 7 bases align to TRBD2. The CDR3 is 15 residues long. V gave up 3 bases and J gave up 5 bases; unmatched junction bases: 10. Germline assignment: CDR1 SGHDT and CDR2 YYEEEE. CDR3 sequence (DNA): TGTGCCAGCAGCTCTAAGCGGGGATATAGTGAGACCCAGTACTTC. Protein: CASSSKRGYSETQYF.

The rearrangement links TRBV29-1 to TRBJ1-2; TRBD1 matches at 8 bases. With 4 bases clipped from V and 0 bases from J, the junction kept 4 bases outside the gene matches. CDR1 is SQVTM and CDR2 is ANQGSEA in the germline V gene. This CDR3 contains 14 residues. The CDR3 DNA reads as TGCAGCGTTGGCGGGGACAGGTCTAACTATGGCTACACCTTC. This codes for CSVGGDRSNYGYTF.